The 2 T cell receptor beta chains below come from one sample, sequenced in a study of blood T cells in healthy people across ages. Alongside a J-beta primer mix, a sample-barcoded 5' primer served in a second PCR lasting roughly 6 to 12 cycles. Via MiXCR, TCRdb re-called the 5' RACE reads, giving one row per CDR3 protein. The data contain some 850,000 distinct CDR3 sequences, roughly 24% of them singletons. Separately, the same data were catalogued under a study of T cells of mothers and their children.

Sequencing input: blood. Every receptor here comes from a boy aged 5-17 years in good health.

The rearrangement joins TRBV2 to TRBJ2-3, with D unclear. In germline, CDR1 is SNHLY, CDR2 FYNNEI. The CDR3 is made up of 13 amino acids. V was pared by 4 bases and J by 6 bases, with 11 bases between. The CDR3 nucleotides are TGTGCCAGCAGTGGTCTGAGTGGCGATACGCAGTATTTT. Translation gives CASSGLSGDTQYF.

The CDR3 bases are TGTGCCTGGAGTTCGCAGGGAGGTGAAAAACTGTTTTTT. The encoded protein is CAWSSQGGEKLFF. The rearrangement joins TRBV30 to TRBJ1-4, with D possibly matching TRBD1 (5 bases). This CDR3 has 13 amino acids. V was cut by 2 bases and J by 7 bases, with 11 bases left in between. Looked up from germline, CDR1 is GTSNPN and CDR2 is SVGIG (reference sequence).